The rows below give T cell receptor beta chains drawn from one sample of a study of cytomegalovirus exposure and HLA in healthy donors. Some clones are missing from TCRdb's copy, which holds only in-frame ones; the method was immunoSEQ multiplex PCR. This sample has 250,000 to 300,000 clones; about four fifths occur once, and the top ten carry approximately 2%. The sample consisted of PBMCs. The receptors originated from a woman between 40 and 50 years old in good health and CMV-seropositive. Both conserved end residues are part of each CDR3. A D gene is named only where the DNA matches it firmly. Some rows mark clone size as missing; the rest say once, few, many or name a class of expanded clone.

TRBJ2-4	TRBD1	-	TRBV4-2	CASSPTGIKNIQYF	TGTGCCAGCAGTCCGACAGGGATCAAAAACATTCAGTACTTC
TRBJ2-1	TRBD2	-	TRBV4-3	CASSQVLAAYNEQFF	TGCGCCAGCAGCCAAGTACTAGCGGCCTACAATGAGCAGTTCTTC
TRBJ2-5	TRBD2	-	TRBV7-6	CASRNSGMETQYF	TGTGCCAGCAGGAATAGCGGGATGGAGACCCAGTACTTC
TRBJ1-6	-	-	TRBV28	CASSLWPIQGTNSPLHF	TGTGCCAGCAGTCTATGGCCCATACAGGGCACGAATTCACCCCTCCACTTT
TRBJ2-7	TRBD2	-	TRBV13	CASSYTSGSSYEQYF	TGTGCCAGCAGCTATACTAGCGGGAGTTCCTACGAGCAGTACTTC
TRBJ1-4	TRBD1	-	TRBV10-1	CASSGRRPGTGGTATNEKLFF	TGCGCCAGCAGTGGACGCAGACCTGGGACAGGGGGAACTGCAACTAATGAAAAACTGTTTTTT
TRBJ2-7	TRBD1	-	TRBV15	CATSRSGTGTYEQYF	TGTGCCACCAGCAGATCGGGGACAGGAACCTACGAGCAGTACTTC
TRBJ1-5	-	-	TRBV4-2	CASSQTDSNQPQHF	TGTGCCAGCAGCCAGACAGATAGCAATCAGCCCCAGCATTTT
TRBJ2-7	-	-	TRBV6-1	CASVEGEAGEQYF	TGTGCCAGCGTAGAAGGGGAAGCTGGCGAGCAGTACTTC
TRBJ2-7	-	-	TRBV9	CASSVGARESYEQYF	TGTGCCAGCAGCGTAGGCGCCAGGGAATCCTACGAGCAGTACTTC
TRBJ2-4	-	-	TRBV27	CASSLGGREENIQYF	TGTGCCAGCAGTTTGGGAGGTAGAGAAGAAAACATTCAGTACTTC
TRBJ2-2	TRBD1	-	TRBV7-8	CASSLDYRGPGELFF	TGTGCCAGCAGCTTAGATTACAGGGGGCCTGGGGAGCTGTTTTTT
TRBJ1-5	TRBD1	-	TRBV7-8	CASSTGQDEYDSNQPQHF	TGTGCCAGCAGCACCGGACAGGACGAGTATGACAGCAATCAGCCCCAGCATTTT
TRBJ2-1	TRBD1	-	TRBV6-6	CASSYSTDRSPNEQFF	TGTGCCAGCAGTTACTCGACGGACAGGAGTCCGAATGAGCAGTTCTTC
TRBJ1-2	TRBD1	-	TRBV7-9	CASSFGTGDHGYTF	TGTGCCAGCAGCTTTGGGACAGGGGATCATGGCTACACCTTC
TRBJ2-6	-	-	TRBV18	CASPRDSGANVLTF	TGTGCCAGCCCCAGGGACTCTGGGGCCAACGTCCTGACTTTC
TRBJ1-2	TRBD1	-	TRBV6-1	CASSADPFRTGGGYTF	TGTGCCAGCAGTGCCGACCCGTTTAGGACAGGGGGGGGCTACACCTTC
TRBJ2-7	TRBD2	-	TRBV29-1	CSVEGGRASYEQYF	TGCAGCGTTGAAGGCGGGAGGGCCTCCTACGAGCAGTACTTC
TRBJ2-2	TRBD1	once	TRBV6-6	CASSYGTGSGELFF	TGTGCCAGCAGTTACGGGACAGGGTCCGGGGAGCTGTTTTTT
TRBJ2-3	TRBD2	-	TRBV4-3	CASSQDMGGTSITDTQYF	TGCGCCAGCAGCCAAGATATGGGTGGGACTAGCATCACAGATACGCAGTATTTT